Sequencing of this TCR beta chain was carried out in a study of cytomegalovirus exposure and HLA in healthy donors. Study-wide results and caveats: When presence/absence was analysed, sequencing depth was taken to be roughly uniform across donors. By HLA locus, TCR association rates varied in a later analysis, with DRB1 showing the most and HLA-C the fewest. Later, an analysis found that common viral pathogens appeared to be linked with several of the most significant clusters.

Healthy donors of bone marrow made up the group. About this clone itself: Its antigen is unidentified.

In the PCR, 60 Vbeta and 13 Jbeta primers were used. The method was immunoSEQ multiplex PCR; TCRdb's version includes in-frame clones alone and lacks a portion of them. The table records roughly 120,000 clones, about 76% of them present only once. The receptor's source is a man aged 25 to 40 in good health and CMV-seropositive. The sample consisted of PBMCs.

The CDR3 DNA is TGCGCCAGCAGCTCCGGGACTAGCGGGGGGCACCTAGATACGCAGTATTTT. Translated: CASSSGTSGGHLDTQYF. V gene TRBV5-1 combines with J gene TRBJ2-3; 15 bases fit TRBD2. The ends lost 3 bases at V and 5 bases at J; junction bases unmatched: 7. The CDR3 spans 17 residues. CDR1 is SGHRS, CDR2 YFSETQ, per germline.